This T cell receptor (beta chain) was found in a study of cytotoxic CD8 clonotypes in ibrutinib-treated CLL. This clone was found a few times. With sequencing, the targeted depth ranged from 1 in 200,000 to 1 in 1 million T cells. The table came from immunoSEQ multiplex PCR; TCRdb's copy has only in-frame clones and leaves some out. The sample has about 130,000 clones; around 80% are singletons. This CDR3 contains 16 residues. The germline CDR1 and CDR2 sequences are MNHEY and SMNVEV (reference sequence). The V gene end was trimmed by 0 bases and the J gene end by 4 bases; junction bases not matched to a gene: 4.

The chain links TRBV27 to TRBJ2-2; 8 nucleotides align to TRBD2. The TCR originated in a human donor with chronic lymphocytic leukemia. Source: PBMCs, taken after 12 months of ibrutinib treatment. Here the CDR3 reads CASSLSGTRVTGELFF. CDR3 DNA: TGTGCCAGCAGTTTATCCGGGACTAGGGTCACCGGGGAGCTGTTTTTT.